The 20 T cell receptor beta chains listed next were all sequenced from one sample in a study of T cell repertoires in cytomegalovirus infection. TCRdb redid the calling of the reads with MiXCR, one entry per CDR3 protein. The data contain 150,000 or so distinct CDR3 sequences, less than 25% of them singletons. The material sequenced was PBMCs. These receptors all stem from a human donor in good health (CMV status not recorded). Some clones in this sample may be carry-over from other donors' samples.

This clonotype occurred a few times. The gene calls are TRBV2 and TRBJ2-1; 11 positions match TRBD2. This CDR3 has 16 residues. Germline assignment: CDR1 SNHLY and CDR2 FYNNEI. J was trimmed by 1 base and V by 4 bases; bases with no gene match: 3. The CDR3 protein is CASSGLAGGSYNEQFF. DNA for the CDR3: TGTGCCAGCAGTGGCCTAGCGGGAGGTTCCTACAATGAGCAGTTCTTC.

Only a few counts were recorded for this clonotype. The chain couples TRBV6-2 or TRBV6-3 to TRBJ2-7; TRBD2 might be the D (6 bases). Germline V gives CDR1 MNHEY, CDR2 SVGEGT. The CDR3 sequence is 12 residues long. V was pared by 7 bases and J by 5 bases, with 12 bases between. DNA for the CDR3: TGTGCCAGCACCAACGGGGGTCACGAGCAGTACTTC. The encoded protein is CASTNGGHEQYF.

This clonotype was seen ten or more times. The rearrangement uses TRBV7-2 and TRBJ1-3; TRBD1 might be the D (5 bases). V was shortened by 6 bases and J by 4 bases, with 16 bases between the two germline ends. This CDR3 has 15 residues. Per germline, CDR1 SGHTA and CDR2 FQGNSA. The CDR3 DNA is TGTGCCAGCAGGCCGCAGGGTAGAGTCGGAAACACCATATATTTT. Its protein is CASRPQGRVGNTIYF.

On this clonotype: A much larger clone is a single base away; this may be a read error. The CDR3 spells CASSLGTGVFGIQYF. DNA of the CDR3: TGTGCCAGCAGTCTTGGGACGGGAGTGTTTGGCATTCAGTACTTC. This chain connects TRBV5-6 to TRBJ2-4; D possibly corresponds to TRBD2 (6 bases). The CDR3 is 15 amino acids. Trimming removed 5 bases at V and 9 bases at J, with 21 bases between. Germline lookup yields CDR1 SGHDT and CDR2 YYEEEE.

This chain connects TRBV28 to TRBJ2-3; TRBD2 agrees at 7 bases. There are 14 residues in the CDR3. Germline V gene sequence: CDR1 MDHEN, CDR2 SYDVKM. V lost 3 bases to trimming and J lost 5 bases; unmatched junction nucleotides: 5. As DNA, the CDR3 is TGTGCCAGCAGTTTGGAGCGGGGTATAGATACGCAGTATTTT. This sequence encodes CASSLERGIDTQYF.

This clonotype has a single count. V is TRBV4-2 and J is TRBJ1-5; the D is unclear. V shed 4 bases and J shed 3 bases, with 13 bases lying between them. The V gene's germline CDR1 is LGHNA and CDR2 YNFKEQ. The CDR3 sequence is 15 residues long. CDR3 nucleotides: TGTGCCAGCAGCCGAAATGAACTATCCAATCAGCCCCAGCATTTT. Translated, it gives CASSRNELSNQPQHF.

The CDR3 sequence is CASSFIPGSQETQYF. CDR3 DNA: TGTGCCAGCAGCTTTATACCGGGTTCACAAGAGACCCAGTACTTC. This chain connects TRBV7-4 to TRBJ2-5; D ambiguous. Germline values: CDR1 SGHVT, CDR2 SQSDAQ. The CDR3 is made up of 15 amino acids. V lost 3 bases and J 2 bases, leaving 13 bases between the germline ends. Looking up the rest from reference TRBV7-4 and TRBJ2-5 gives the full variable domain: GAGVSQSPRYKVAKRGRDVALRCDSISGHVTLYWYRQTLGQGSEVLTYSQSDAQRDKSGRPSGRFSAERPERSVSTLKIQRTEQGDSAVYLCASSFIPGSQETQYFGPGTRLLVL.

The table lists this clonotype with a few counts. The chain combines TRBV5-4 with TRBJ2-1, with D possibly being TRBD1 (5 bases). Deletions cut 5 bases from V and 2 bases from J, with 5 bases between. Germline assignment: CDR1 SGHNT and CDR2 YYREEE (reference sequence). CDR3 length equals 12 residues. CDR3 in amino acids: CASRTAYNEQFF. CDR3 DNA sequence: TGTGCCAGCAGGACAGCCTACAATGAGCAGTTCTTC.

This clonotype was observed once. The chain couples TRBV11-1 to TRBJ2-4; TRBD1 might be the D (6 bases). The CDR3 has 15 residues. The germline CDR1 and CDR2 sequences are SGHAT and FQDESV (reference sequence). V was cut by 4 bases and J by 8 bases, with 18 bases left in between. CDR3 sequence (DNA): TGTGCCAGCAGCTCGAAGACAGGTTTTACGGACATTCAGTACTTC. It specifies CASSSKTGFTDIQYF. The full variable domain, rest sourced from reference TRBV11-1 and TRBJ2-4, is EAEVAQSPRYKITEKSQAVAFWCDPISGHATLYWYRQILGQGPELLVQFQDESVVDDSQLPKDRFSAERLKGVDSTLKIQPAELGDSAMYLCASSSKTGFTDIQYFGAGTRLSVL.

The rearrangement uses TRBV28 and TRBJ1-2; tentative D call: TRBD1 (5 bases). The CDR3 length is 14 residues. With 5 bases removed from V and 0 bases from J, the gap between germline ends came to 10 bases. The germline V gene has CDR1 MDHEN and CDR2 SYDVKM. The CDR3, as DNA: TGTGCCAGCAGTCCTTTGGGGGCTAACTATGGCTACACCTTC. This sequence encodes CASSPLGANYGYTF.

As regards this clonotype: This may arise from a read error, as a much more abundant clone is one base away. The J gene is TRBJ2-7, the V gene TRBV5-6, with 7 nucleotides matching TRBD2. CDR3 size: 15 residues. Germline V CDR1 and CDR2: SGHDT, YYEEEE. The CDR3 loop reads CATSLEAGSSYEQYF. The CDR3 DNA reads TGTGCCACCAGCTTGGAAGCGGGATCCTCCTACGAGCAGTACTTC.

This chain links TRBV7-3 with TRBJ1-1, with D perhaps matching TRBD1 (6 bases). Germline CDR1 reads SGHTA; CDR2 reads FQGTGA. V was trimmed by 4 bases and J by 11 bases, leaving 11 bases between them. The CDR3 sequence is 11 residues long. The DNA of the CDR3 is TGTGCCAGCAGCTATAAGCAGGGGGCTTTCTTT. Translation gives CASSYKQGAFF.

This chain connects TRBV19 to TRBJ1-5; tentatively, D is TRBD1 (5 bases). The CDR3 has 17 residues. Trimming took off 3 bases at V and 0 bases at J, with 15 bases between the two ends. The germline V gene has CDR1 LNHDA and CDR2 SQIVND (reference sequence). The CDR3, as DNA: TGTGCCAGTAGTATGCGGGGACGGCTCTATAGCAATCAGCCCCAGCATTTT. It encodes CASSMRGRLYSNQPQHF.

V usage is TRBV28 and J usage is TRBJ2-7; D may be TRBD1 (6 bases). Germline-derived CDR1 and CDR2 are MDHEN and SYDVKM. The CDR3 spans 14 residues. V was pared by 7 bases and J by 2 bases, with 15 bases between. CDR3 region: CASIPNRATYEQYF. DNA of the CDR3: TGTGCCAGCATCCCGAACAGGGCTACCTACGAGCAGTACTTC.

The chain employs TRBV6-1 and TRBJ2-5; D is perhaps TRBD1 (5 bases). Germline CDR1 is MNHNS and CDR2 is SASEGT. The CDR3 runs 12 residues. The V and J ends lost 11 bases and 3 bases respectively, with 13 bases between them. Written as DNA, the CDR3 is TGTGCCGGTACGACAGAAAAAGAGACCCAGTACTTC. Translated: CAGTTEKETQYF.

The rearrangement uses TRBV6-2 or TRBV6-3 and TRBJ2-7, with D perhaps TRBD2 (6 bases). Germline V gene lookup returns CDR1 MNHEY and CDR2 SVGEGT. The CDR3 runs 14 residues. V lost 6 bases to trimming and J lost 6 bases, with 18 bases between them. Here the CDR3 reads CASRDHTSRGEQYF. The CDR3 DNA reads TGTGCCAGCAGGGACCATACTAGCCGTGGCGAGCAGTACTTC.

This clonotype was observed a few times. This chain uses TRBV23-1 with TRBJ2-2; TRBD1 matches 8 bases. TRBV23-1 is reported as an ORF; its role is uncertain. CDR3 length: 17 residues. V trimming: 4 bases; J trimming: 4 bases; junction bases outside the gene matches: 11. The CDR3 nucleotides read TGCGCCAGCAGTCGAAAACCAGACAGGGGTAGCACCGGGGAGCTGTTTTTT. Its protein is CASSRKPDRGSTGELFF.

The chain is built from TRBV7-9 and TRBJ2-7; 15 bases line up with TRBD2. From germline, CDR1 is SEHNR and CDR2 FQNEAQ (reference sequence). V lost 4 bases, J lost 0 bases, and 7 bases stayed unmatched. CDR3 length: 18 amino acids. The CDR3 reads CASSSPGTSGRYSYEQYF. CDR3 nucleotide sequence: TGTGCCAGCAGCTCCCCCGGGACTAGCGGGAGGTACTCCTACGAGCAGTACTTC.

This clonotype has only a few counts. The chain employs TRBV6-5 and TRBJ2-7; 7 bases line up with TRBD1. Trimming removed 4 bases from V and 7 bases from J; junction bases left unmatched: 1. Per the germline V gene, CDR1 is MNHEY and CDR2 is SVGAGI. This CDR3 is built from 11 residues. The CDR3 coding sequence is TGTGCCAGCAGTTGGGACAGTGAGCAGTACTTC. Encoded protein: CASSWDSEQYF.

The chain couples TRBV12-3 or TRBV12-4 to TRBJ2-1; D uncertain. CDR3 size: 12 residues. V lost 2 bases and J lost 14, with 13 bases in between. CDR3 amino acids: CASSLKGPPEFF. Written as DNA, the CDR3 is TGTGCCAGCAGTTTAAAGGGCCCGCCAGAGTTCTTC.